The entry below describes one T cell receptor (beta chain). The sample comes from a study of shared clonotypes between healthy human individuals. Terminally differentiated effector memory CD45RA+ cells were left out of the naive CD8 fraction, which was CD45RO-negative and positively selected for CCR7. The method was immunoSEQ multiplex PCR; TCRdb's version includes in-frame clones alone and lacks a portion of them. The table lists over 2 million clones, just under 95% of them singletons. Input material: naive CD8+ T cells sorted from blood. The origin of this receptor is a man in his late teens or twenties in good health.

The CDR3, as DNA: TGCGCCAGCAGCCAAGGGCTAGCGGGAGTTGAACCGAACTACAATGAGCAGTTCTTC. This encodes CASSQGLAGVEPNYNEQFF. The chain employs TRBV4-3 and TRBJ2-1; 10 bases are a match to TRBD2. Germline lookup yields CDR1 LGHNA and CDR2 YSLEER. The CDR3 sequence is 19 residues long. V lost 1 base to trimming and J lost 3 bases; unmatched junction nucleotides: 12.